Listed below are T cell receptor beta chains from one sample, sequenced in a study of CD8+ T cells in alopecia areata. Only in-frame clones appear in the TCRdb table, and some are missing; sequencing was by immunoSEQ multiplex PCR. This sample has about 23,000 clones, with roughly 52% found just once. The source material was NKG2D-high CD8+ T cells sorted from blood. The receptor set was obtained from a human donor with alopecia areata. The CDR3 runs from the conserved cysteine through the conserved F or W. Fields, in order: clone size, V gene, D gene, J gene, CDR3 protein, CDR3 DNA. D genes are given only for firm matches. Only part of the rows carry a size: once, few, many, or a class if the clone is expanded.

clone size: -; V gene: TRBV27; D gene: -; J gene: TRBJ1-1; CDR3 protein: CASSPSANTEAFF; CDR3 DNA: TGTGCCAGCAGTCCTTCGGCCAACACTGAAGCTTTCTTT
clone size: -; V gene: TRBV7-8; D gene: TRBD2; J gene: TRBJ2-2; CDR3 protein: CASSLSGLATGELFF; CDR3 DNA: TGTGCCAGCAGCTTATCAGGACTAGCCACCGGGGAGCTGTTTTTT
clone size: -; V gene: TRBV18; D gene: -; J gene: TRBJ2-7; CDR3 protein: CASSPEQDPSYEQYF; CDR3 DNA: TGTGCCAGCTCACCAGAGCAGGATCCCTCCTACGAGCAGTACTTC
clone size: -; V gene: TRBV11-2; D gene: -; J gene: TRBJ2-5; CDR3 protein: CASTHRYETQYF; CDR3 DNA: TGTGCCAGCACCCACCGATATGAGACCCAGTACTTC
clone size: -; V gene: TRBV5-1; D gene: -; J gene: TRBJ2-1; CDR3 protein: CASSLTGNEQFF; CDR3 DNA: TGCGCCAGCAGCTTGACAGGGAATGAGCAGTTCTTC
clone size: -; V gene: TRBV7-9; D gene: -; J gene: TRBJ1-2; CDR3 protein: CASSRSGPGGYTF; CDR3 DNA: TGTGCCAGCAGCCGTTCGGGTCCGGGAGGCTACACCTTC
clone size: -; V gene: TRBV13; D gene: -; J gene: TRBJ1-1; CDR3 protein: CASSLSGNTEAFF; CDR3 DNA: TGTGCCAGCAGCTTAAGCGGGAACACTGAAGCTTTCTTT
clone size: -; V gene: TRBV19; D gene: -; J gene: TRBJ1-3; CDR3 protein: CATDGLPGTIYF; CDR3 DNA: TGTGCCACTGACGGGCTGCCGGGCACCATATATTTT
clone size: once; V gene: TRBV13; D gene: TRBD2; J gene: TRBJ2-1; CDR3 protein: CASSSMLSRLAGFEQFF; CDR3 DNA: TGTGCCAGCAGCTCCATGCTTTCGAGACTAGCGGGATTTGAGCAGTTCTTC
clone size: -; V gene: TRBV12-5; D gene: -; J gene: TRBJ2-5; CDR3 protein: CASGLTPLASETQYF; CDR3 DNA: TGTGCTAGTGGTTTGACCCCACTAGCATCGGAGACCCAGTACTTC
clone size: -; V gene: TRBV7-6; D gene: TRBD2; J gene: TRBJ2-5; CDR3 protein: CASSLAGRQETQYF; CDR3 DNA: TGTGCCAGCAGCTTAGCCGGGAGGCAAGAGACCCAGTACTTC
clone size: -; V gene: TRBV5-1; D gene: -; J gene: TRBJ2-7; CDR3 protein: CASSPDVVNEQYF; CDR3 DNA: TGCGCCAGCAGCCCGGACGTGGTGAACGAGCAGTACTTC
clone size: few; V gene: TRBV7-6; D gene: -; J gene: TRBJ2-3; CDR3 protein: CASTGGLTDTQYF; CDR3 DNA: TGTGCCAGCACTGGAGGACTCACAGATACGCAGTATTTT
clone size: once; V gene: TRBV27; D gene: -; J gene: TRBJ2-7; CDR3 protein: CASSINPPPVPDEQYF; CDR3 DNA: TGTGCCAGCAGTATCAACCCCCCCCCGGTGCCAGACGAGCAGTACTTC
clone size: -; V gene: TRBV27; D gene: -; J gene: TRBJ2-3; CDR3 protein: CASSLVGRERTDTQYF; CDR3 DNA: TGTGCCAGCAGTTTAGTTGGGCGGGAACGCACAGATACGCAGTATTTT
clone size: few; V gene: TRBV19; D gene: TRBD2; J gene: TRBJ2-7; CDR3 protein: CASSPSLAGANEQYF; CDR3 DNA: TGTGCCAGTAGTCCTTCCCTAGCGGGAGCCAATGAGCAGTACTTC
clone size: -; V gene: TRBV13; D gene: -; J gene: TRBJ2-7; CDR3 protein: CASSETEFNEQYF; CDR3 DNA: TGTGCCAGCAGTGAAACTGAATTTAACGAGCAGTACTTC
clone size: few; V gene: TRBV28; D gene: -; J gene: TRBJ2-1; CDR3 protein: CASSLWAGRLNNEQFF; CDR3 DNA: TGTGCCAGCAGTTTATGGGCGGGGAGATTAAACAATGAGCAGTTCTTC
clone size: few; V gene: TRBV11-2; D gene: -; J gene: TRBJ2-1; CDR3 protein: CASSPRLSYNEQFF; CDR3 DNA: TGTGCCAGCAGCCCGAGGTTGTCCTACAATGAGCAGTTCTTC
clone size: -; V gene: TRBV11-2; D gene: -; J gene: TRBJ2-7; CDR3 protein: CASRQLGSRSYEQYF; CDR3 DNA: TGTGCCAGCAGACAATTAGGAAGCCGCTCCTACGAGCAGTACTTC
clone size: -; V gene: TRBV27; D gene: -; J gene: TRBJ2-5; CDR3 protein: CASSMVGGETQYF; CDR3 DNA: TGTGCCAGCAGTATGGTGGGTGGAGAGACCCAGTACTTC
clone size: once; V gene: TRBV27; D gene: -; J gene: TRBJ2-7; CDR3 protein: CASSSPGHGLYEQYF; CDR3 DNA: TGTGCCAGCAGCTCTCCGGGACACGGTCTCTACGAGCAGTACTTC
clone size: -; V gene: TRBV7-6; D gene: TRBD2; J gene: TRBJ2-2; CDR3 protein: CASMDQTGLDTGELFF; CDR3 DNA: TGTGCCAGCATGGATCAGACTGGACTAGACACCGGGGAGCTGTTTTTT
clone size: few; V gene: TRBV28; D gene: -; J gene: TRBJ1-1; CDR3 protein: CASSLVPGSTEAFF; CDR3 DNA: TGTGCCAGCAGTTTGGTCCCTGGATCCACTGAAGCTTTCTTT
clone size: medium-sized; V gene: TRBV28; D gene: -; J gene: TRBJ1-5; CDR3 protein: CASSLAGTGNNQPQHF; CDR3 DNA: TGTGCCAGCAGTCTTGCCGGGACGGGGAACAATCAGCCCCAGCATTTT
clone size: -; V gene: TRBV5-4; D gene: TRBD1; J gene: TRBJ2-7; CDR3 protein: CASSPAGTGGPLNYEQYF; CDR3 DNA: TGTGCCAGCAGCCCGGCCGGGACAGGGGGCCCCCTCAACTACGAGCAGTACTTC
clone size: -; V gene: TRBV6-5; D gene: -; J gene: TRBJ2-5; CDR3 protein: CASKFAETQYF; CDR3 DNA: TGTGCCAGCAAATTTGCCGAGACCCAGTACTTC
clone size: -; V gene: TRBV7-9; D gene: -; J gene: TRBJ2-1; CDR3 protein: CASSSPGWGRFNEQFF; CDR3 DNA: TGTGCCAGCAGCTCGCCTGGTTGGGGGAGGTTCAATGAGCAGTTCTTC
clone size: -; V gene: TRBV11-2; D gene: TRBD1; J gene: TRBJ2-7; CDR3 protein: CASTGQEQPYEQYF; CDR3 DNA: TGTGCCAGCACCGGACAGGAGCAACCCTACGAGCAGTACTTC
clone size: -; V gene: TRBV29-1; D gene: -; J gene: TRBJ2-1; CDR3 protein: CSCQWAESSYNEQFF; CDR3 DNA: TGCAGCTGCCAGTGGGCGGAGAGCTCCTACAATGAGCAGTTCTTC
clone size: -; V gene: TRBV7-9; D gene: TRBD1; J gene: TRBJ2-7; CDR3 protein: CASSLAPGPTGGEQYF; CDR3 DNA: TGTGCCAGCAGCTTGGCCCCGGGACCAACAGGGGGCGAGCAGTACTTC
clone size: few; V gene: TRBV5-1; D gene: -; J gene: TRBJ2-1; CDR3 protein: CASREGTGDEQFF; CDR3 DNA: TGCGCCAGTCGAGAGGGGACCGGGGATGAGCAGTTCTTC
clone size: -; V gene: TRBV19; D gene: -; J gene: TRBJ1-1; CDR3 protein: CASSWGGQVSEAFF; CDR3 DNA: TGTGCCAGTAGTTGGGGTGGGCAGGTCTCTGAAGCTTTCTTT
clone size: -; V gene: TRBV4-1; D gene: -; J gene: TRBJ1-5; CDR3 protein: CASSQVMGSSNQPQHF; CDR3 DNA: TGCGCCAGCAGCCAAGTGATGGGGTCGAGCAATCAGCCCCAGCATTTT
clone size: -; V gene: TRBV13; D gene: TRBD2; J gene: TRBJ2-2; CDR3 protein: CASSSRSGREVELFF; CDR3 DNA: TGTGCCAGCAGCTCACGTAGCGGGAGGGAAGTGGAGCTGTTTTTT
clone size: -; V gene: TRBV13; D gene: -; J gene: TRBJ2-1; CDR3 protein: CASRRSGNEQFF; CDR3 DNA: TGTGCCAGCAGGAGGTCGGGAAATGAGCAGTTCTTC
clone size: -; V gene: TRBV7-3; D gene: -; J gene: TRBJ2-3; CDR3 protein: CASSSTAFATDTQYF; CDR3 DNA: TGTGCCAGCAGCTCAACCGCGTTCGCCACAGATACGCAGTATTTT
clone size: few; V gene: TRBV6-6; D gene: -; J gene: TRBJ1-1; CDR3 protein: CASLGTEAFF; CDR3 DNA: TGTGCCAGCCTAGGTACGGAAGCTTTCTTT
clone size: -; V gene: TRBV28; D gene: -; J gene: TRBJ2-3; CDR3 protein: CASRPRTTSTDTQYF; CDR3 DNA: TGTGCCAGCAGACCAAGGACAACTAGCACAGATACGCAGTATTTT
clone size: -; V gene: TRBV6-5; D gene: TRBD1; J gene: TRBJ2-1; CDR3 protein: CASRTGANEQFF; CDR3 DNA: TGTGCCAGCAGAACAGGGGCGAATGAGCAGTTCTTC
clone size: -; V gene: TRBV27; D gene: -; J gene: TRBJ2-5; CDR3 protein: CASDHGGTQETQYF; CDR3 DNA: TGTGCCAGCGACCACGGAGGGACACAAGAGACCCAGTACTTC
clone size: -; V gene: TRBV7-9; D gene: TRBD1; J gene: TRBJ2-7; CDR3 protein: CASSLQGDEQYF; CDR3 DNA: TGTGCCAGCAGCTTACAGGGGGACGAGCAGTACTTC
clone size: -; V gene: TRBV9; D gene: -; J gene: TRBJ1-5; CDR3 protein: CASSVSTVGQPQHF; CDR3 DNA: TGTGCCAGCAGCGTATCTACAGTGGGTCAGCCCCAGCATTTT
clone size: -; V gene: TRBV7-8; D gene: TRBD1; J gene: TRBJ1-4; CDR3 protein: CASSQSEGRGKFF; CDR3 DNA: TGTGCCAGCAGCCAAAGCGAGGGCAGGGGGAAGTTTTTT
clone size: -; V gene: TRBV9; D gene: TRBD1; J gene: TRBJ1-5; CDR3 protein: CASSNRDSPLEPQHF; CDR3 DNA: TGTGCCAGCAGCAATCGGGACAGCCCCTTGGAGCCCCAGCATTTT
clone size: -; V gene: TRBV27; D gene: -; J gene: TRBJ1-1; CDR3 protein: CASSLFFDGQRENTEAFF; CDR3 DNA: TGTGCCAGCAGTTTATTCTTCGACGGACAGCGCGAGAACACTGAAGCTTTCTTT
clone size: -; V gene: TRBV7-6; D gene: -; J gene: TRBJ1-2; CDR3 protein: CASSFEGRAVANYGYTF; CDR3 DNA: TGTGCCAGCAGCTTCGAGGGGCGTGCGGTAGCTAACTATGGCTACACCTTC
clone size: -; V gene: TRBV7-8; D gene: TRBD2; J gene: TRBJ2-1; CDR3 protein: CASSLGGGRASYNEQFF; CDR3 DNA: TGTGCCAGCAGCTTAGGAGGCGGGAGGGCCTCCTACAATGAGCAGTTCTTC
clone size: -; V gene: TRBV28; D gene: -; J gene: TRBJ2-3; CDR3 protein: CASSIGPDTQYF; CDR3 DNA: TGTGCCAGCAGTATTGGTCCAGATACGCAGTATTTT
clone size: few; V gene: TRBV2; D gene: -; J gene: TRBJ1-5; CDR3 protein: CASSGMMGGANQPQHF; CDR3 DNA: TGTGCCAGCAGTGGAATGATGGGGGGCGCGAATCAGCCCCAGCATTTT
clone size: -; V gene: TRBV14; D gene: -; J gene: TRBJ2-7; CDR3 protein: CASSQGTEQYF; CDR3 DNA: TGTGCCAGCAGCCAAGGGACAGAGCAGTACTTC
clone size: -; V gene: TRBV11-2; D gene: -; J gene: TRBJ2-3; CDR3 protein: CASSPPPSQQDTDTQYF; CDR3 DNA: TGTGCCAGCAGCCCGCCCCCGTCTCAACAGGACACAGATACGCAGTATTTT